This T cell receptor (beta chain) was recorded in a study of T cell changes during pregnancy in multiple sclerosis. This clone was counted only a few times. This table comes from immunoSEQ multiplex PCR, and its TCRdb copy is limited to in-frame clones, with some not included. The table records 100,000 or so clones, 90% to 95% of them present only once. With 0 bases removed from V and 7 bases from J, the gap between germline ends came to 6 bases. CDR3 size: 12 residues. Germline CDR1 and CDR2: SEHNR and FQNEAQ (reference sequence). The origin of this receptor is a female donor with multiple sclerosis, enrolled in a pregnancy study. The chain carries TRBV7-9 and TRBJ1-1; D is possibly TRBD1 (5 bases). The sample consisted of peripheral blood, taken in the third trimester of pregnancy. This CDR3 reads CASSLAGVEAFF. The CDR3 nucleotides read TGTGCCAGCAGCTTAGCAGGGGTTGAAGCTTTCTTT.